What follows describes a single T cell receptor (beta chain). Its antigen is as yet unknown. Using immunoSEQ multiplex PCR, the repertoire was profiled, and TCRdb retains in-frame clones only, with some absent. The repertoire holds approximately 70,000 clones, with about 87% as singletons. V lost 3 bases and J 7 bases, leaving 12 bases between the germline ends. CDR1 is MNHNS, CDR2 SASEGT, per germline. The CDR3 spans 13 residues. Sampled blood was obtained at baseline, cycle 4 day 1, and cycle 7 day 1. The data derive from a study of OX40 agonist ivuxolimab in advanced cancers. In the study overall: Three patients got partial responses; one had hepatocellular carcinoma and two had cutaneous melanoma.

Study-wide findings and caveats: The expanded peripheral T cells' antigen specificity was not determined.

The sample consisted of CD4+ or CD8+ T cells sorted from blood, taken in a trial of the OX40 agonist ivuxolimab. The rearrangement links TRBV6-1 to TRBJ1-1; D uncertain. The sequence derives from an adult with an advanced solid tumor such as melanoma, head and neck, liver or kidney cancer. The CDR3 protein is CASSDAGRNEAFF. The DNA for the CDR3 is TGTGCCAGCAGTGATGCCGGGAGGAATGAAGCTTTCTTT.